This T cell receptor (beta chain) came from a study of memory CD8 T cells in hepatitis C reinfection. Study background: HCV reinfection meant a positive HCV RNA test after two negative tests at least 60 days apart.

Profiled with immunoSEQ multiplex PCR; TCRdb holds only in-frame clones, not every one. The sample lists over 45,000 clones, just under 90% occurring once. The time point here: pre-reinfection, 55 to 20 weeks before reinfection detection. The sorted cells went straight to TCR sequencing with no prior in vitro expansion. The Montreal HEPCO cohort supplied donors who inject drugs. At all three reinfection time points, viable CD3+ CD8+ CD45RO- cells from a couple of donors served as controls. The CDR3 is made up of 15 amino acids. Trimming took 3 bases from V and 5 from J; bases not matched to a gene: 5. Germline lookup yields CDR1 SGHDT and CDR2 YYEEEE.

The chain has TRBV5-6 and TRBJ2-5; 12 bases line up with TRBD2. Input material: naive CD8+ T cells sorted from blood. This receptor was obtained from a man aged 18 to 29 with hepatitis C virus infection. The CDR3 coding sequence is TGTGCCAGCAGCTCGGGACTAGCGGGCTTCGAGACCCAGTACTTC. Translation: CASSSGLAGFETQYF.